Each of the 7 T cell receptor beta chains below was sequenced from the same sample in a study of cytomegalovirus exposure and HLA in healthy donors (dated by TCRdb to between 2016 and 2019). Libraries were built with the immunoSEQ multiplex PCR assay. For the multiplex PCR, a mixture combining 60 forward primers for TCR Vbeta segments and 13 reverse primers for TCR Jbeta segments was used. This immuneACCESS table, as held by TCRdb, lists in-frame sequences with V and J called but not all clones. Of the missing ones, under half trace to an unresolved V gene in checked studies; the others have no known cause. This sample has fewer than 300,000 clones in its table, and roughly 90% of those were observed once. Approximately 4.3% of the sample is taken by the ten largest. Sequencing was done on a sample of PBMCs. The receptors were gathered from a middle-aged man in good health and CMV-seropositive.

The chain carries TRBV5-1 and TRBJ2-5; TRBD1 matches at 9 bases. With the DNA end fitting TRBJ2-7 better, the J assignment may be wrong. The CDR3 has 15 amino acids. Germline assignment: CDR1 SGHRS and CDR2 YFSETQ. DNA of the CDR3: TGCGCCAGCAGCATATCCGGGACAGGGACCTACGAGCAGTACTTC. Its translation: CASSISGTGTYEQYF.

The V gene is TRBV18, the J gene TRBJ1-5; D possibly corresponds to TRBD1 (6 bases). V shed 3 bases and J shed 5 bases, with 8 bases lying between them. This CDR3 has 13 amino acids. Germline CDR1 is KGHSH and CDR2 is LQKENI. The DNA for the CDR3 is TGTGCCAGCTCACCGGACAGTCATCAGCCCCAGCATTTT. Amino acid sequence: CASSPDSHQPQHF. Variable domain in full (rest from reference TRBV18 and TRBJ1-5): NAGVMQNPRHLVRRRGQEARLRCSPMKGHSHVYWYRQLPEEGLKFMVYLQKENIIDESGMPKERFSAEFPKEGPSILRIQQVVRGDSAAYFCASSPDSHQPQHFGDGTRLSIL.

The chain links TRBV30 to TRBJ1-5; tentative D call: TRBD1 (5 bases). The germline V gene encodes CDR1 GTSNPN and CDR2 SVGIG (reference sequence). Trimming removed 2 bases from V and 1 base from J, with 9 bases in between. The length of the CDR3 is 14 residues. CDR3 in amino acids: CAWSRGFSNQPQHF. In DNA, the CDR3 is TGTGCCTGGAGTCGGGGGTTCAGCAATCAGCCCCAGCATTTT.

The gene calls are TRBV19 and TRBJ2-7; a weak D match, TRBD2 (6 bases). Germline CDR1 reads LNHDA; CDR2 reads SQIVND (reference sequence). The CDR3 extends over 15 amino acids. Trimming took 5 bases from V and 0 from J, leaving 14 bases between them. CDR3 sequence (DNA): TGTGCCAGTAGTCGGTCAGGGACTCTCTCCTACGAGCAGTACTTC. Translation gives CASSRSGTLSYEQYF.

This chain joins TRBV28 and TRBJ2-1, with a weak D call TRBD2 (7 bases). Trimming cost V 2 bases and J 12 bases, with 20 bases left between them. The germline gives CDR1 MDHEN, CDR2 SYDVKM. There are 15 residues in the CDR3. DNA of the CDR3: TGTGCCAGCAGTTTAGGGGGAGGGGGAGGGAAGAGGCAGTTCTTC. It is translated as CASSLGGGGGKRQFF. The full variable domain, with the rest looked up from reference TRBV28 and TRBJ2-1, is DVKVTQSSRYLVKRTGEKVFLECVQDMDHENMFWYRQDPGLGLRLIYFSYDVKMKEKGDIPEGYSVSREKKERFSLILESASTNQTSMYLCASSLGGGGGKRQFFGPGTRLTVL.

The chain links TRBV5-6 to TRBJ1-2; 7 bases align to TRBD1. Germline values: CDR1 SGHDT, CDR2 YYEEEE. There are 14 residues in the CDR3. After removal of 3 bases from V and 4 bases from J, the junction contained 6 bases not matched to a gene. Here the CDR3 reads CASSSGTALYGYTF. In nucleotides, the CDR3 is TGTGCCAGCAGCTCCGGGACAGCACTCTATGGCTACACCTTC.

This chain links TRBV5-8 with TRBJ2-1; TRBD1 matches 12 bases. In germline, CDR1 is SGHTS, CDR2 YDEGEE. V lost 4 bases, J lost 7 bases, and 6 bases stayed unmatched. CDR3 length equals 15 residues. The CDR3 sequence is CASSTGTGGLNEQFF. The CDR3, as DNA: TGTGCCAGCAGCACAGGGACAGGGGGCTTGAATGAGCAGTTCTTC.